A single TCR beta chain is shown here with its context. The antigen is undetermined. A sample-barcoded 5' primer and a J-beta primer mix were used in a second PCR of about 7 to 12 cycles. A tag from a template-switch adaptor with 12 random nucleotides marked each cDNA molecule. TCRdb recomputed calls from the 5' RACE reads with MiXCR, one row per CDR3 protein. There are approximately 730,000 distinct CDR3 sequences in the sample; around 46% occur only once, and 20% to 25% lies in the top ten. These data come from a study of blood T cells in healthy people across ages. Study in general: There was about one barcoded beta molecule captured by template switching per two T cells.

Overall study findings and caveats: A strong correlation was seen between TCR beta diversity and naive T cell percentage. As age increased, TCR beta diversity per million T cells fell in a roughly linear fashion.

Trimming cost V 0 bases and J 10 bases, with 9 bases left between them. The length of the CDR3 is 12 residues. Germline V gives CDR1 LNHNV, CDR2 YYDKDF (reference sequence). Sequencing was carried out using blood. This TCR was sampled from a woman in her sixties or seventies in good health. This chain connects TRBV15 to TRBJ2-5, with D unclear. The CDR3 nucleotides are TGTGCCACCAGCAGAGAAAAACCCTACCAGTACTTC. As protein: CATSREKPYQYF. The whole variable domain, remainder taken from reference TRBV15 and TRBJ2-5, is DAMVIQNPRYQVTQFGKPVTLSCSQTLNHNVMYWYQQKSSQAPKLLFHYYDKDFNNEADTPDNFQSRRPNTSFCFLDIRSPGLGDTAMYLCATSREKPYQYFGPGTRLLVL.